The source of this T cell receptor (beta chain) is a study of T cells after yellow fever vaccination. Regarding the study as a whole: Subsequent to the booster, the majority of primary-vaccination clones reappeared (under 98% CD4, 70% to 90% CD8).

To note about this clonotype: The antigen remains undetermined.

Template-switching 5'RACE yielded the TCR cDNA; a universal primer site and UMIs were added in the process. MiXCR, run by TCRdb on the 5' RACE reads, gives a single entry per CDR3 protein. This table holds 450,000 to 650,000 distinct CDR3 sequences, approximately 12% found once. The source of this sequence is a man aged 25-45 years who received the YFV17D yellow fever vaccine. The sample consisted of PBMCs, taken on the day of the yellow fever booster vaccination.

The CDR3 is CARARGPGYTF. For the CDR3, the DNA is TGTGCCCGGGCCAGGGGGCCTGGCTACACCTTC. The J gene is TRBJ1-2, the V gene TRBV30, with 8 bases matching TRBD1. J lost 7 bases, V lost 8 bases, and 6 bases had no gene match. Per germline, CDR1 GTSNPN and CDR2 SVGIG (reference sequence). The CDR3 has 11 amino acids.